The following is a T cell receptor (beta chain) sequence with its context. What it binds is not known. Germline and junction disagree at one end, which may indicate a read error. Expressed TCRB transcripts were sequenced after all isolated RNA was converted to cDNA. TCRdb keeps only in-frame clones here, not all; method: immunoSEQ multiplex PCR. The sample has approximately 40,000 clones, 50% seen once. One heparinised draw of blood, averaging about 110 mL, came from each donor. This entry comes from a study of beta chain features in type 1 diabetes. Study-wide findings and caveats: Patients and controls would share equally any PCR tilt toward shorter templates. Reduced insertions and increased deletions marked VDJ junctions in type 1 diabetes patients.

The CDR3 length is 15 residues. The V gene's germline CDR1 is LNHDA and CDR2 SQIVND (reference sequence). The receptor's source is a woman aged 25 to 39 in good health. Sequencing used stem cell memory CD4+ T cells from blood. V usage is TRBV19 and J usage is TRBJ2-6; 8 positions match TRBD1. CDR3 residues: CASESGGNGANALTF. The CDR3 DNA reads TGTGCCAGTGAATCAGGGGGCAATGGGGCCAACGCCCTGACTTTC.